These T cell receptor beta chains were read from a single sample in a study of graft-versus-host responses after intestinal transplantation. The table came from immunoSEQ multiplex PCR; TCRdb's copy has only in-frame clones and leaves some out. The sample yields around 5,000 clones, 69% seen once. The material was ileum tissue, obtained 306 days after intestinal transplant. All receptors come from a human patient who received an intestinal transplant, so some T cells may come from the graft donor. The CDR3 runs from the conserved cysteine through the conserved F or W. Each record gives: CDR3 protein, CDR3 DNA, J gene, clone size, V gene, D gene. D genes are given only for firm matches. Clone size, where shown, is once, few, many, or a class for clones that have expanded.

CDR3aa: CASSPGGGSRWYEQFF
CDR3nt: TGTGCCAGCAGCCCCGGGGGGGGTTCGCGATGGTATGAGCAGTTCTTC
j_gene: TRBJ2-1
abundance: NA
v_gene: TRBV5-4
d_gene: TRBD2

CDR3aa: CSALGLAEQFF
CDR3nt: TGCAGTGCCCTGGGACTAGCGGAACAGTTCTTC
j_gene: TRBJ2-1
abundance: NA
v_gene: TRBV20-1
d_gene: TRBD2

CDR3aa: CASSSKGEPGPFF
CDR3nt: TGTGCCAGCAGTTCAAAGGGAGAACCGGGGCCGTTTTTT
j_gene: TRBJ1-4
abundance: NA
v_gene: TRBV28
d_gene: NA

CDR3aa: CASSPQQVPNQPQHF
CDR3nt: TGTGCCAGTAGTCCCCAACAGGTCCCCAATCAGCCCCAGCATTTT
j_gene: TRBJ1-5
abundance: NA
v_gene: TRBV19
d_gene: NA

CDR3aa: CASSQAGSTDTQYF
CDR3nt: TGCGCCAGCAGCCAGGCTGGATCCACAGATACGCAGTATTTT
j_gene: TRBJ2-3
abundance: NA
v_gene: TRBV5-1
d_gene: NA

CDR3aa: CASSQRGTGGYTF
CDR3nt: TGTGCCAGCAGCCAGAGGGGTACGGGTGGCTACACCTTC
j_gene: TRBJ1-2
abundance: NA
v_gene: TRBV28
d_gene: NA

CDR3aa: CASSLDRGGTEAFF
CDR3nt: TGTGCCAGCAGTTTAGACAGGGGGGGCACTGAAGCTTTCTTT
j_gene: TRBJ1-1
abundance: NA
v_gene: TRBV28
d_gene: TRBD1

CDR3aa: CASSPGTSGRAAYEQYF
CDR3nt: TGTGCCAGCAGCCCTGGGACTAGCGGGAGAGCGGCCTACGAGCAGTACTTC
j_gene: TRBJ2-7
abundance: NA
v_gene: TRBV7-2
d_gene: TRBD2

CDR3aa: CASSLGLANYEQYF
CDR3nt: TGTGCCAGCAGCTTAGGACTAGCGAACTACGAGCAGTACTTC
j_gene: TRBJ2-7
abundance: NA
v_gene: TRBV7-3
d_gene: TRBD2

CDR3aa: CASSALGSAEAFF
CDR3nt: TGTGCCAGCAGCGCCCTTGGCTCCGCTGAAGCTTTCTTT
j_gene: TRBJ1-1
abundance: NA
v_gene: TRBV7-4
d_gene: NA

CDR3aa: CAWSPLGGGRDTQYF
CDR3nt: TGCGCCTGGAGCCCCCTCGGTGGGGGGCGGGATACGCAGTATTTT
j_gene: TRBJ2-3
abundance: NA
v_gene: TRBV30
d_gene: NA

CDR3aa: CASSLARGTGELFF
CDR3nt: TGCGCCAGCAGCTTGGCCAGGGGGACCGGGGAGCTGTTTTTT
j_gene: TRBJ2-2
abundance: NA
v_gene: TRBV5-1
d_gene: TRBD1

CDR3aa: CASSVWAGGGGTSGTSSYNEQFF
CDR3nt: TGTGCCAGTAGCGTCTGGGCAGGGGGCGGAGGGACTAGCGGGACTAGCTCCTACAATGAGCAGTTCTTC
j_gene: TRBJ2-1
abundance: NA
v_gene: TRBV19
d_gene: TRBD2

CDR3aa: CASSLNGGAVDTQYF
CDR3nt: TGCGCCAGCAGCCTGAATGGGGGCGCGGTAGATACGCAGTATTTT
j_gene: TRBJ2-3
abundance: few
v_gene: TRBV5-1
d_gene: NA

CDR3aa: CASSRQGPSNQPQHF
CDR3nt: TGTGCCAGCAGCAGACAGGGACCTAGCAATCAGCCCCAGCATTTT
j_gene: TRBJ1-5
abundance: few
v_gene: TRBV7-3
d_gene: TRBD1

CDR3aa: CARPGNPDTQYF
CDR3nt: TGTGCCCGACCAGGGAACCCAGATACGCAGTATTTT
j_gene: TRBJ2-3
abundance: NA
v_gene: TRBV30
d_gene: NA

CDR3aa: CASSQEGVGGYTF
CDR3nt: TGCGCCAGCAGCCAGGAGGGGGTCGGCGGCTACACCTTC
j_gene: TRBJ1-2
abundance: few
v_gene: TRBV5-1
d_gene: NA

CDR3aa: CASSFQGVIPDTQYF
CDR3nt: TGTGCCAGCAGTTTTCAGGGCGTCATCCCAGATACGCAGTATTTT
j_gene: TRBJ2-3
abundance: NA
v_gene: TRBV27
d_gene: NA

CDR3aa: CASSVRGLGKETQYF
CDR3nt: TGTGCCAGCAGTGTACGGGGTTTGGGCAAAGAGACCCAGTACTTC
j_gene: TRBJ2-5
abundance: NA
v_gene: TRBV2
d_gene: NA

CDR3aa: CASSKTHRDNSYEQYF
CDR3nt: TGTGCCAGCAGCAAAACCCACCGGGACAACTCCTACGAGCAGTACTTC
j_gene: TRBJ2-7
abundance: NA
v_gene: TRBV7-9
d_gene: NA

CDR3aa: CASSLGLRVRPEQFF
CDR3nt: TGTGCCAGCAGCTTGGGACTCCGGGTACGTCCTGAGCAGTTCTTC
j_gene: TRBJ2-1
abundance: NA
v_gene: TRBV13
d_gene: NA

CDR3aa: CASSISGNSYNEQFF
CDR3nt: TGTGCCAGCAGTATTAGCGGGAACTCCTACAATGAGCAGTTCTTC
j_gene: TRBJ2-1
abundance: NA
v_gene: TRBV2
d_gene: TRBD2

CDR3aa: CASNQDRVYNEQFF
CDR3nt: TGCGCCAGCAACCAGGACAGGGTCTACAATGAGCAGTTCTTC
j_gene: TRBJ2-1
abundance: NA
v_gene: TRBV5-1
d_gene: TRBD1

CDR3aa: CASSKDWTRYSNQPQHF
CDR3nt: TGTGCCAGCAGCAAAGACTGGACCCGTTATAGCAATCAGCCCCAGCATTTT
j_gene: TRBJ1-5
abundance: few
v_gene: TRBV21-1
d_gene: NA

CDR3aa: CASSEQAENTEAFF
CDR3nt: TGTGCCAGCAGTGAACAGGCGGAGAACACTGAAGCTTTCTTT
j_gene: TRBJ1-1
abundance: NA
v_gene: TRBV2
d_gene: NA

CDR3aa: CASSEAGGQLETQYF
CDR3nt: TGTGCCAGCAGTGAAGCGGGGGGGCAATTAGAGACCCAGTACTTC
j_gene: TRBJ2-5
abundance: NA
v_gene: TRBV6-1
d_gene: NA

CDR3aa: CASSHRGRQGNTIYF
CDR3nt: TGCGCCAGCAGTCACAGGGGGCGCCAAGGAAACACCATATATTTT
j_gene: TRBJ1-3
abundance: few
v_gene: TRBV23-1
d_gene: TRBD1

CDR3aa: CASSRFGGGAGYF
CDR3nt: NA
j_gene: TRBJ2-3
abundance: once
v_gene: TRBV4-2
d_gene: NA

CDR3aa: CASSKTHRGKGNEQFF
CDR3nt: TGTGCCAGTAGTAAAACCCACAGGGGTAAGGGCAATGAGCAGTTCTTC
j_gene: TRBJ2-1
abundance: NA
v_gene: TRBV19
d_gene: TRBD1